This is a list of T cell receptor beta chains from one sample in a study of molecular identifiers for immune sequencing clone quantification. MiXCR, applied by TCRdb to the PCR reads, yields one record per CDR3 protein. The table shows around 480,000 distinct CDR3 sequences, with about 25% occurring only once. What was sequenced was naive CD8+ T cells from blood, with Jurkat cell RNA spiked in. The receptors here all came from a human donor in good health. Some libraries in this study had Jurkat cell RNA spiked in. Each CDR3 is given with its conserved first and last residue. Fields, in order: J gene, V gene, clone size, D gene, CDR3 DNA, CDR3 protein. The D gene is left open where the match is weak. Clone size is stated in some rows and not others, as once, few, many or a class when expanded.

TRBJ2-1 TRBV6-6 many TRBD2 TGTGCCAGCAGTTATTCGAGCGGGAGCTCCTACAATGAGCAGTTCTTC CASSYSSGSSYNEQFF
TRBJ1-3 TRBV28 NA TRBD1 TGTGCCAGCAGTTTTAGGGGGCCCCTGGGAAACACCATATATTTT CASSFRGPLGNTIYF
TRBJ2-5 TRBV29-1 many TRBD1 TGCAGCGTTGAAGGAGAGGGACAGTCCCAAGAGACCCAGTACTTC CSVEGEGQSQETQYF
TRBJ1-4 TRBV9 NA NA TGTGCCAGCAGCGTAGGTGGAGGGGGTCTCGAAAAACTGTTTTTT CASSVGGGGLEKLFF
TRBJ1-4 TRBV7-9 many NA TGTGCCAGCAGCTTATCTTCAACTAATGAAAAACTGTTTTTT CASSLSSTNEKLFF
TRBJ2-3 TRBV7-7 NA NA TGTGCCAGCAGCTTAGGATCACACTACGCAGATACGCAGTATTTT CASSLGSHYADTQYF
TRBJ2-5 TRBV7-9 NA NA TGTGCCAGCAGCTTTCTGGGGCCTCTAAGGGAGACCCAGTACTTC CASSFLGPLRETQYF
TRBJ1-5 TRBV19 NA NA TGTGCCAGTACAGGCGAATATAGCAATCAGCCCCAGCATTTT CASTGEYSNQPQHF
TRBJ1-1 TRBV12-3/TRBV12-4 NA TRBD1 TGTGCCAGCAGTTTGATAATCCGGGACAGGGAAGCTTTCTTT CASSLIIRDREAFF
TRBJ1-5 TRBV12-3/TRBV12-4 NA NA TGTGCCAGCAACCCCGAGGCTGGGGATCAGCCCCAGCATTTT CASNPEAGDQPQHF
TRBJ2-2 TRBV24-1 many NA TGTGCCACCAGCGATTATGTAGAAACCGGGGAGCTGTTTTTT CATSDYVETGELFF
TRBJ2-2 TRBV6-5 many NA TGTGCCAGCGGAGAGAACACCGGGGAGCTGTTTTTT CASGENTGELFF
TRBJ2-7 TRBV25-1 many NA TGTGCCAGCAGTGATATCGGGGTTACCTACGAGCAGTACTTC CASSDIGVTYEQYF
TRBJ1-3 TRBV29-1 few TRBD1 TGCAGCGTTTGGGACAGGAGCTCTGGAAACACCATATATTTT CSVWDRSSGNTIYF
TRBJ2-3 TRBV28 many TRBD2 TGTGCCAGCAGTTCCCTTCTTCTTCTAACTAGCGGGAGGTCAGATACGCAGTATTTT CASSSLLLLTSGRSDTQYF
TRBJ2-7 TRBV7-8 NA NA TGTGCCAGCAGCTCCAGCGACAGACGGAAGACCTACGAGCAGTACTTC CASSSSDRRKTYEQYF
TRBJ2-3 TRBV6-5 many TRBD2 TGTGCCAGCAGTTTTACTAGCGGGCTGGATACGCAGTATTTT CASSFTSGLDTQYF
TRBJ2-7 TRBV6-1 few TRBD1 TGTGCCAGCAGTGATGGGACAGGGGTTAAGTACGAGCAGTACTTC CASSDGTGVKYEQYF
TRBJ1-3 TRBV5-5 NA NA TGTGCCAGCAGCTTGGGCCTGACAGCCTCTGGAAACACCATATATTTT CASSLGLTASGNTIYF
TRBJ2-5 TRBV7-9 NA NA TGTGCCAGCAGCTTAGCGACCGGGCCCCAGTACTTC CASSLATGPQYF
TRBJ2-7 TRBV20-1 NA NA TGCAGTGCTAGAGATTATAGACAGGCGGGAGCCTACGAGCAGTACTTC CSARDYRQAGAYEQYF
TRBJ1-4 TRBV29-1 NA NA TGCAGCGTTGAAGGATTCGGTGAAAAACTGCTTTTT CSVEGFGEKLLF
TRBJ2-3 TRBV7-9 few TRBD2 TGTGCCAGCAGCTTACCCCGACTAGCGGGAGCCGCAGATACGCAGTATTTT CASSLPRLAGAADTQYF
TRBJ2-1 TRBV11-3 NA TRBD2 TGTGCCAGCAGCCATCGACTAGCGGGAGGCGATGAGCAGTTCTTC CASSHRLAGGDEQFF
TRBJ2-1 TRBV5-1 NA NA TGCGCCAGCAGCCCCTTAGGAGGGCGGGACTACAATGAGCAGTTCTTC CASSPLGGRDYNEQFF
TRBJ2-4 TRBV30 many TRBD1 TGTGCCTGGAGTGATAACAGGGGGCGAGCCAAAAACATTCAGTACTTC CAWSDNRGRAKNIQYF
TRBJ2-7 TRBV28 few NA TGTGCCAGCGGGGCCTCCTACGAGCAGTACTTC CASGASYEQYF
TRBJ2-3 TRBV11-2 many TRBD2 TGCGCCAGCAGCTCAGCGGGAGGAACAGATACGCAGTATTTT CASSSAGGTDTQYF
TRBJ2-1 TRBV4-1 many NA TGCGCCAGCAGCCAAGGGCACAATGAGCAGTTCTTC CASSQGHNEQFF
TRBJ1-2 TRBV30 NA TRBD1 TGTGCCTGGGGACAGGATGGCTACACCTTC CAWGQDGYTF
TRBJ1-2 TRBV9 NA TRBD1 TGTGCCAGCAGCGTAGCACAGGGGGCGGTTAACTATGGCTACACCTTC CASSVAQGAVNYGYTF
TRBJ2-3 TRBV2 NA NA TGTGCCAGCAGTGTTAGCAGCACAGATCCGCAGTCTTTT CASSVSSTDPQSF
TRBJ1-2 TRBV6-2/TRBV6-3 NA TRBD1 TGTGCCAGCAGTCATGCGACAGGGTGGCCCTCTAACTATGGCTACACCTTC CASSHATGWPSNYGYTF
TRBJ1-1 TRBV9 NA TRBD1 TGTGCCAGCAGCGTAGGGTTGACAGGGGCATTTGATGAAGCTTTCTTT CASSVGLTGAFDEAFF
TRBJ1-5 TRBV27 NA NA TGTGCCAGCAGCTGGGGGGGGCCGGCCAATCAGCCCCAGCATTTT CASSWGGPANQPQHF
TRBJ2-7 TRBV27 NA NA TGTGCCAGCAGTTTAATAGAATCCTACGAGCAGTACTTC CASSLIESYEQYF
TRBJ2-2 TRBV29-1 many TRBD2 TGCAGCGTTGTACTAGCGGGAGCTCACACCGGGGAGCTGTTTTTT CSVVLAGAHTGELFF
TRBJ2-5 TRBV30 NA TRBD1 TGTGCCTGGAGCCCCAGGGGGTCGGTATCATGGGAGTCCCAGTACTTC CAWSPRGSVSWESQYF
TRBJ2-5 TRBV28 many TRBD1 TGTGCCAGCAGCCGGACAGGGGGCGAAGAGACCCAGTACTTC CASSRTGGEETQYF
TRBJ2-1 TRBV7-2 NA NA TGTGCCAGCAGCTCAGATCTCGTAGTAGCGCTAACCTTCAATGAGCAGTTCTTC CASSSDLVVALTFNEQFF
TRBJ1-3 TRBV12-3/TRBV12-4 many NA TGTGCCAGCAGTTTGGACCGGTACACCATATATTTT CASSLDRYTIYF
TRBJ2-7 TRBV20-1 few NA TGCAGTGCTAACCCGCGTGGAGGGGAGTCCTACGAGCAGTACTTC CSANPRGGESYEQYF
TRBJ1-4 TRBV29-1 many NA TGCAGCGTTGTCCCGACGGCAGAGCCTAATGAAAAACTGTTTTTT CSVVPTAEPNEKLFF
TRBJ2-7 TRBV6-2/TRBV6-3 few TRBD1 TGTGCCAGCAGTTATTGGGACAGGGGCGAGCAGTACTTC CASSYWDRGEQYF
TRBJ1-2 TRBV7-9 NA TRBD1 TGTGCCAGCAGCCCCGCAGGGGGATTCTATGGCTACACCTTC CASSPAGGFYGYTF
TRBJ1-1 TRBV28 NA TRBD1 TGTGCCAGCAGCCTGGACAGGCCCAACAATGAAGCTTTCTTC CASSLDRPNNEAFF
TRBJ2-5 TRBV7-9 many NA TGTGCCAGCAGCTTAGCTCGAGGTCAGGTAGAGACCCAGTACTTC CASSLARGQVETQYF
TRBJ2-1 TRBV4-1 NA TRBD1 TGCGCCAGCAGCCAAGGGACAGGGATTTACAATGAGCAGTTCTTC CASSQGTGIYNEQFF
TRBJ2-1 TRBV4-3 NA NA TGCGCCAGCAGCCAAGATAACGGGTATGAGCAGTTCTTC CASSQDNGYEQFF
TRBJ2-7 TRBV4-3 few NA TGCGCCAGCAGCCAAGATCCGCAGGGGATCTACGAGCAGTACTTC CASSQDPQGIYEQYF
TRBJ1-6 TRBV11-2 few NA TGTGCCAGCACTTTGGGGGATGGGATCGATAATTCACCCCTCCACTTT CASTLGDGIDNSPLHF